Shown below are 32 T cell receptor beta chains from a single sample sequenced in a study of blood T cells in healthy people across ages. For the second PCR, which ran for 7 to 11 cycles, a sample-barcoded 5' primer and a J-beta primer mix were used. MiXCR was run by TCRdb on the 5' RACE reads, yielding one entry per CDR3 protein. The table has about 1.6 million distinct CDR3 sequences, about 35% seen once. The sequenced sample consisted of blood. The receptor source for this set is a woman in her thirties in good health.

This clonotype was counted many times. This chain joins TRBV20-1 and TRBJ2-3; 7 bases align to TRBD1. Germline CDR1 is DFQATT and CDR2 is SNEGSKA (reference sequence). The trim removed 2 bases at V and 5 bases at J, leaving 1 base unmatched. The CDR3 length is 12 residues. The CDR3 DNA follows: TGCAGTGCTAGACAGGGGGTAGATACGCAGTATTTT. Its translation is CSARQGVDTQYF.

This clonotype came up many times. The chain carries TRBV20-1 and TRBJ2-7; 11 bases align to TRBD2. Germline CDR1 reads DFQATT; CDR2 reads SNEGSKA (reference sequence). V dropped 5 bases and J dropped 2; count of bases not matched to a gene: 5. This CDR3 comprises 14 residues. DNA of the CDR3: TGCAGTGCTTTACTAGCGGGGGTACCCTACGAGCAGTACTTC. Its protein product is CSALLAGVPYEQYF.

The chain links TRBV27 to TRBJ2-7, with D perhaps matching TRBD2 (6 bases). With 6 bases removed from V and 3 bases from J, the gap between germline ends came to 12 bases. This CDR3 comprises 13 residues. Germline V lookup: CDR1 MNHEY, CDR2 SMNVEV (reference sequence). The CDR3 is CASRTTGSYEQYF. In DNA form, the CDR3 reads TGTGCCAGCAGAACAACCGGGAGCTACGAGCAGTACTTC.

The gene calls are TRBV7-9 and TRBJ2-3; 8 bases fit TRBD2. There are 14 residues in the CDR3. CDR1 is SEHNR, CDR2 FQNEAQ, per germline (reference sequence). The J segment lost 2 bases and the V segment lost 10 bases, leaving 8 bases of the junction unmatched. In DNA form, the CDR3 reads TGTGCCACCAAACCTAGCGGGCCCACAGATACGCAGTATTTT. Translation gives CATKPSGPTDTQYF.

This clonotype was recorded at least ten times. The chain employs TRBV7-3 and TRBJ2-1, with TRBD1 as a possible D gene (5 bases). The germline V gene encodes CDR1 SGHTA and CDR2 FQGTGA. The CDR3 has 16 amino acids. V lost 4 bases to trimming and J lost 0 bases, with 13 bases between them. The CDR3 bases are TGTGCCAGCAGCTCCCTTCAGGGTAGCTCCTACAATGAGCAGTTCTTC. Encoded protein: CASSSLQGSSYNEQFF.

V is TRBV9 and J is TRBJ2-3; D is perhaps TRBD2 (6 bases). V was shortened by 10 bases and J by 1 base, with 19 bases between the two germline ends. CDR3 length: 15 amino acids. In germline, CDR1 is SGDLS, CDR2 YYNGEE. The CDR3 DNA sequence: TGTGCCTGCAACGCCTCGGGGGACCGCACAGATACGCAGTATTTT. Encoded protein: CACNASGDRTDTQYF.

The chain has TRBV7-6 and TRBJ2-3, with 9 bases lining up with TRBD2. The CDR3 covers 17 residues. J was trimmed by 2 bases and V by 1 base; bases with no gene match: 7. Per germline, CDR1 SGHVS and CDR2 FNYEAQ. The CDR3 DNA reads TGTGCCAGCAGCTTAGATCGACTAGCGGAGCACACAGATACGCAGTATTTT. This sequence encodes CASSLDRLAEHTDTQYF.

The V gene is TRBV6-2 or TRBV6-3, the J gene TRBJ2-5; 12 bases agree with TRBD2. Per germline, CDR1 MNHEY and CDR2 SVGEGT. V shed 0 bases and J 5 bases; nucleotides not matched to a gene: 10. This CDR3 comprises 18 residues. CDR3 residues: CASSYSPLAGGSWETQYF. The DNA of the CDR3 is TGTGCCAGCAGTTACTCTCCACTAGCGGGAGGCTCGTGGGAGACCCAGTACTTC.

The J gene is TRBJ2-7, the V gene TRBV4-1; TRBD2 might be the D (6 bases). Germline CDR1 MGHRA, CDR2 YSYEKL. V was shortened by 1 base and J by 4 bases, with 17 bases between the two germline ends. CDR3 size: 16 residues. CDR3 in DNA: TGCGCCAGCAGCCAAGGCCCCGGGGCAGGGACTTACGAGCAGTACTTC. Amino acids: CASSQGPGAGTYEQYF.

The chain uses TRBV6-2 or TRBV6-3 and TRBJ2-7; 8 bases align to TRBD2. Germline trimming cut 2 bases from V and 5 bases from J; bases unmatched to any gene: 14. The CDR3 consists of 17 residues. The germline V gene has CDR1 MNHEY and CDR2 SVGEGT. CDR3 bases: TGTGCCAGCAGTTACGACGTCGGGGGGGAGGTTCGGCACGAGCAGTACTTC. This gives the protein CASSYDVGGEVRHEQYF.

The gene calls are TRBV11-2 and TRBJ2-3; D is unresolved. This CDR3 is 18 amino acids long. Germline CDR1 and CDR2: SGHAT and FQNNGV. Trimming stripped 0 bases from V and 2 bases from J, with 18 bases between. The CDR3 sequence is CASSLDRSRGIITDTQYF. The CDR3 DNA sequence: TGTGCCAGCAGCTTAGACAGGAGCCGTGGGATAATCACAGATACGCAGTATTTT. The full variable domain, rest sourced from reference TRBV11-2 and TRBJ2-3, is EAGVAQSPRYKIIEKRQSVAFWCNPISGHATLYWYQQILGQGPKLLIQFQNNGVVDDSQLPKDRFSAERLKGVDSTLKIQPAKLEDSAVYLCASSLDRSRGIITDTQYFGPGTRLTVL.

V is TRBV21-1 and J is TRBJ2-7. TRBV21-1 is tagged as a pseudogene. This CDR3 is built from 13 residues. The CDR3 protein is CANDFRTSYEQYF. The CDR3 DNA sequence: TGTGCCAACGATTTTAGGACCTCCTACGAGCAGTACTTC.

This clonotype was seen more than once but under ten times. This rearrangement joins TRBV12-3 or TRBV12-4 to TRBJ2-7; 7 bases fit TRBD1. J was trimmed by 2 bases and V by 7 bases; bases with no gene match: 8. The CDR3 has 14 amino acids. The CDR3 DNA reads TGTGCCAGCAAATTGGGGCAGGGGGCCTACGAGCAGTACTTC. This encodes CASKLGQGAYEQYF.

This clonotype was picked up a small number of times. V gene TRBV12-3 or TRBV12-4 combines with J gene TRBJ2-7; D may be TRBD1 or TRBD2 (5 bases each). This CDR3 region has 16 residues. V lost 5 bases, J lost 3 bases, and 20 bases lay in between. The CDR3, as DNA: TGTGCCAGCAGTCCGGACTCCATCAGGGTCGGCTACGAGCAGTACTTC. Translation gives CASSPDSIRVGYEQYF.

This clonotype has a single count. The rearrangement links TRBV20-1 to TRBJ1-1; D may be TRBD1 (5 bases). CDR3 length equals 17 residues. From germline, CDR1 is DFQATT and CDR2 SNEGSKA (reference sequence). Between the trimmed V and J ends, which lost 6 bases and 0 bases, there was a span of 23 bases. CDR3 bases: TGCAGTGCCCCAAAGACCGGGACCGTCTACATGAACACTGAAGCTTTCTTT. As protein: CSAPKTGTVYMNTEAFF.

The chain joins TRBV20-1 to TRBJ2-7; 7 bases map to TRBD2. V shed 3 bases and J 3 bases; nucleotides not matched to a gene: 8. The CDR3 totals 14 residues. Germline values: CDR1 DFQATT, CDR2 SNEGSKA (reference sequence). The chain's CDR3 is CSASGGRSNYEQYF. The CDR3 region has the DNA TGCAGTGCTAGTGGCGGGAGAAGTAACTACGAGCAGTACTTC.

This clonotype was seen a few times. The chain links TRBV10-3 to TRBJ2-3; 11 bases align to TRBD2. After removal of 3 bases from V and 3 bases from J, the junction contained 5 bases not matched to a gene. Germline CDR1 and CDR2: ENHRY and SYGVKD. The CDR3 is 16 residues long. The CDR3 is CAISDYGTSGTDTQYF. CDR3 nucleotide sequence: TGTGCCATCAGTGATTACGGGACTAGCGGTACAGATACGCAGTATTTT.

About this clonotype itself: A clone one base away is much larger, so this may be a read error. This CDR3 reads CASSPAGQGNDYTF. CDR3 in DNA: TGCGCCAGCAGCCCGGCGGGTCAGGGGAATGACTACACCTTC. The chain joins TRBV4-1 to TRBJ1-2; the D gene is possibly TRBD1 (6 bases). V lost 4 bases to trimming and J lost 10 bases, with 19 bases between them. There are 14 residues in the CDR3. The germline V gene encodes CDR1 MGHRA and CDR2 YSYEKL.

This clonotype has a handful of counts. The chain couples TRBV5-1 to TRBJ2-3, with 8 bases aligning to TRBD2. In germline, CDR1 is SGHRS, CDR2 YFSETQ. With V trimmed by 4 bases and J by 3 bases, 10 bases remained unmatched. This CDR3 comprises 16 residues. CDR3 in DNA: TGCGCCAGCAGCCGGAGCGGGGGCGGGAAGACAGATACGCAGTATTTT. It translates to CASSRSGGGKTDTQYF.

The rearrangement joins TRBV9 to TRBJ1-1; TRBD1 matches 7 bases. V shed 0 bases, J shed 5 bases, and the junction held 7 bases outside the gene matches. Germline CDR1 is SGDLS and CDR2 is YYNGEE. The CDR3 sequence is 15 residues long. The CDR3 sequence: CASSVDPGGGTEAFF. CDR3 nucleotides: TGTGCCAGCAGCGTAGATCCAGGGGGTGGTACTGAAGCTTTCTTT.

To note about this clonotype: Compared with germline, one end of the junction differs, possibly owing to a read error. The chain joins TRBV20-1 to TRBJ2-3, with 13 bases fitting TRBD2. The CDR3 spans 17 residues. Germline V CDR1 and CDR2: DFQATT, SNEGSKA (reference sequence). The DNA of the CDR3 is TGCAGTGCTAGAGATAGGACTAGCGGGAGTTGGTCAGATACGCATTATTTT. As protein: CSARDRTSGSWSDTHYF.

The rearrangement links TRBV29-1 to TRBJ1-4, with D perhaps TRBD1 (6 bases). Germline CDR1 reads SQVTM; CDR2 reads ANQGSEA. CDR3 size: 11 residues. V gave up 8 bases and J gave up 8 bases, with 12 bases separating them. The CDR3 bases are TGCAGCTATTTAGGGACAGAAAAACTGTTTTTT. Translating it yields CSYLGTEKLFF.

The sample holds a few counts of this clonotype. The chain employs TRBV28 and TRBJ2-1; the match to TRBD1 covers 9 bases. The V and J ends lost 2 bases and 9 bases, in that order; junction bases with no gene match: 11. Per the germline V gene, CDR1 is MDHEN and CDR2 is SYDVKM. The CDR3 runs 16 residues. In nucleotides, the CDR3 is TGTGCCAGCAGTTTAAGTGGGACAGGGTGGTTAGGTGAGCAGTTCTTC. It translates to CASSLSGTGWLGEQFF.

A note on this clonotype: A read error may account for a junction end that differs from germline. The chain employs TRBV19 and TRBJ1-5; 8 positions agree with TRBD1. The V gene's germline CDR1 is LNHDA and CDR2 SQIVND (reference sequence). CDR3 length equals 14 residues. The CDR3 DNA sequence: TGTGCCGGTAGTATAGACAGGGGACCTCAGCCCCAGCATTTT. Encoded protein: CAGSIDRGPQPQHF. Drawing the rest from reference TRBV19 and TRBJ1-5, the complete variable domain is DGGITQSPKYLFRKEGQNVTLSCEQNLNHDAMYWYRQDPGQGLRLIYYSQIVNDFQKGDIAEGYSVSREKKESFPLTVTSAQKNPTAFYLCAGSIDRGPQPQHFGDGTRLSIL.

Of note for this clonotype: The junction departs from germline at one end; a sequencing error may be responsible. The V gene is TRBV24-1, the J gene TRBJ2-1; 13 bases are a match to TRBD2. In germline, CDR1 is KGHDR, CDR2 SFDVKD. The CDR3 runs 16 residues. CDR3 nucleotides: TGTACCACCAGTGACCCCGGGACTAGCGGGAACAATGAGCAGTTCTTC. It translates to CTTSDPGTSGNNEQFF.

This clonotype occurred a few times. The V call is TRBV27, the J call TRBJ2-7; 7 bases align to TRBD1. Unmatched junction bases numbered 7, after V lost 2 bases and J lost 3 bases. This CDR3 region has 15 residues. CDR1 is MNHEY and CDR2 is SMNVEV in the germline V gene (reference sequence). The CDR3 nucleotides are TGTGCCAGCAGTTTAATACCGACAGGGCTCTACGAGCAGTACTTC. Amino acids: CASSLIPTGLYEQYF.

The gene calls are TRBV20-1 and TRBJ2-7; 7 nucleotides line up with TRBD2. Germline assignment: CDR1 DFQATT and CDR2 SNEGSKA (reference sequence). Germline trimming cut 3 bases from V and 5 bases from J; bases unmatched to any gene: 10. This CDR3 region has 14 residues. The CDR3, as DNA: TGCAGTGCTAGGCCGGGACTATGGGGTAACGAGCAGTACTTC. Residues: CSARPGLWGNEQYF.

DNA of the CDR3: TGCAGTGCTAGACAACCGTATAGCAATCAGCCCCAGCATTTT. Translated: CSARQPYSNQPQHF. The J gene is TRBJ1-5, the V gene TRBV20-1, with no clear D. Germline lookup yields CDR1 DFQATT and CDR2 SNEGSKA (reference sequence). Trimming pared 2 bases from V and 0 bases from J, leaving 8 bases between. The CDR3 runs 14 residues.

The DNA for the CDR3 is TGTGCCAGCAACCCTGGAGGGACAGGGCTATATAGCAATCAGCCCCAGCATTTT. Amino acids: CASNPGGTGLYSNQPQHF. The chain recombines TRBV12-3 or TRBV12-4 with TRBJ1-5, with 9 positions matching TRBD1. The CDR3 is 18 residues long. The V segment lost 7 bases and the J segment 0 bases; nucleotides outside the gene matches: 13.

This clonotype was seen repeatedly, ten times or more. The chain links TRBV5-1 to TRBJ2-1; D might be TRBD2 (5 bases). With 0 bases removed from V and 0 bases from J, the gap between germline ends came to 7 bases. The CDR3 length is 15 residues. Germline-derived CDR1 and CDR2 are SGHRS and YFSETQ. CDR3 amino acids: CASSLEGSSYNEQFF. The CDR3 DNA reads as TGCGCCAGCAGCTTGGAAGGGAGCTCCTACAATGAGCAGTTCTTC.

The DNA for the CDR3 is TGCAGTGCCAGGCGAACGGGAGGTGGGTCCTACAATGAGCAGTTCTTC. Its translation: CSARRTGGGSYNEQFF. The chain joins TRBV20-1 to TRBJ2-1; 7 nucleotides match TRBD2. Looked up from germline, CDR1 is DFQATT and CDR2 is SNEGSKA (reference sequence). Trimming at V came to 6 bases and at J to 1 base, leaving 12 bases not matched to a gene. CDR3 length: 16 residues.

This sequence joins TRBV3-1 and TRBJ2-5; D tentatively reads TRBD1 or TRBD2 (6 bases each). Germline V gene lookup returns CDR1 LGHDT and CDR2 YNNKEL (reference sequence). Deletions cut 8 bases from V and 2 bases from J, with 12 bases between. This CDR3 has 13 amino acids. The CDR3 is CASGGRQQETQYF. CDR3 coding DNA: TGTGCCAGCGGGGGGCGACAGCAAGAGACCCAGTACTTC.